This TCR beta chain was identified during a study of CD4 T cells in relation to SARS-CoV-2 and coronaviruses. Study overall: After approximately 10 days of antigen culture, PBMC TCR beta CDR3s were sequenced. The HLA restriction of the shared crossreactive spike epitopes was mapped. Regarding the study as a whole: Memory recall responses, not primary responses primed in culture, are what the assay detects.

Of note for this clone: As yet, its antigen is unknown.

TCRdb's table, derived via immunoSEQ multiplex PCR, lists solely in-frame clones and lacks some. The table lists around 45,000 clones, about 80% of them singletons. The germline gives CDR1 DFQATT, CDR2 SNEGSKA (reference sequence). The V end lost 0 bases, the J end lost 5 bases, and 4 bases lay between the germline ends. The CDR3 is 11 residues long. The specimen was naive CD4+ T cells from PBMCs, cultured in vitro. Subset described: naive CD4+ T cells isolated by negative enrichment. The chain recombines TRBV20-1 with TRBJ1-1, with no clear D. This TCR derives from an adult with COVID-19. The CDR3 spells CSARDSTEAFF. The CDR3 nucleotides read TGCAGTGCTAGAGATTCTACTGAAGCTTTCTTT.